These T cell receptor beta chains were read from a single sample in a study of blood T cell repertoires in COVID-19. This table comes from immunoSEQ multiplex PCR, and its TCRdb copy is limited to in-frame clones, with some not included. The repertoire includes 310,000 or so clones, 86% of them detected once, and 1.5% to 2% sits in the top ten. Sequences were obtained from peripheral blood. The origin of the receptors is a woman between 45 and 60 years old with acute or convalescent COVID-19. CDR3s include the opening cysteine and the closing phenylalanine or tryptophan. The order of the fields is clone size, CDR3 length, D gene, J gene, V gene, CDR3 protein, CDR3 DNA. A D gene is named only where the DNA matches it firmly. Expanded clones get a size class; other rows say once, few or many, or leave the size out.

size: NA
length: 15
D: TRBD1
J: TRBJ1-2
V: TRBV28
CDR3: CASSFGQGTFYGYTF
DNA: TGTGCCAGCAGTTTTGGACAGGGAACTTTTTATGGCTACACCTTC

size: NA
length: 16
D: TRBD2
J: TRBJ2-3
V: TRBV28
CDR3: CASSLTSGRGTDTQYF
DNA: TGTGCCAGCAGTTTGACTAGCGGGAGGGGCACAGATACGCAGTATTTT

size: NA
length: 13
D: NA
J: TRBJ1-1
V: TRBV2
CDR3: CASSQGPNTEAFF
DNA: TGTGCCAGCAGTCAGGGGCCGAACACTGAAGCTTTCTTT

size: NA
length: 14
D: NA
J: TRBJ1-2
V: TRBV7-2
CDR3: CASSLAGGFYGYTF
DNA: TGTGCCAGCAGCTTAGCAGGGGGTTTCTATGGCTACACCTTC

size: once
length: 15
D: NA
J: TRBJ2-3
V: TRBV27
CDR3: CASSLSGDFTDTQYF
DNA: TGTGCCAGCAGTTTGAGCGGAGACTTCACAGATACGCAGTATTTT

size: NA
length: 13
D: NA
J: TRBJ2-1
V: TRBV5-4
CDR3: CASSYQGYNEQFF
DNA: TGTGCCAGCAGCTATCAGGGGTACAATGAGCAGTTCTTC

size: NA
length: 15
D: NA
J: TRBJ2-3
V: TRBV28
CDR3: CASSLGRDPTDTQYF
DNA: TGTGCCAGCAGTTTAGGGCGGGATCCCACAGATACGCAGTATTTT

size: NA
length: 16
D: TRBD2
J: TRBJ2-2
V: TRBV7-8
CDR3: CASSLSAGGGTGELFF
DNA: TGTGCCAGCAGCTTATCAGCGGGAGGGGGAACCGGGGAGCTGTTTTTT

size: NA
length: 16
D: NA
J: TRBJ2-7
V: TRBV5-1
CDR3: CASSLVRSTGGAEQYF
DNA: TGCGCCAGCAGCTTGGTCCGTAGCACAGGCGGGGCCGAGCAGTACTTC

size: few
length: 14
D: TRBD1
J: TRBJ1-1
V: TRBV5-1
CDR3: CASSQGQLNTEAFF
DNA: TGCGCCAGCAGCCAGGGACAGCTGAACACTGAAGCTTTCTTT

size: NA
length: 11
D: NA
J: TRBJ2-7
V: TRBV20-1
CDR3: CSATRDYEQYF
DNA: TGCAGTGCCACCAGGGACTACGAGCAGTACTTC

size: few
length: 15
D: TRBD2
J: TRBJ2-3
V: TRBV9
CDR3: CASSVGVAGGHTQYF
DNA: TGTGCCAGCAGCGTAGGTGTAGCGGGCGGCCATACGCAGTATTTT

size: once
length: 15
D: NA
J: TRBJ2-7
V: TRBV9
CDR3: CASSVAGTASYEQYF
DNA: TGTGCCAGCAGCGTAGCTGGGACTGCCTCCTACGAGCAGTACTTC

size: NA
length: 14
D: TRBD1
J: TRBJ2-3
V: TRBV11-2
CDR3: CASSADRGVDTQYF
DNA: TGTGCCAGCAGCGCGGACAGGGGGGTAGATACGCAGTATTTT

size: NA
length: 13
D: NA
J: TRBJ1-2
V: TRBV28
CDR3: CASSSPHRDGYTF
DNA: TGTGCCAGCAGTTCCCCACACAGGGATGGCTACACCTTC

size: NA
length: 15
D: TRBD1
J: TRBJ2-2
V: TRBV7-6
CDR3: CASSPQNRGTGELFF
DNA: TGTGCCAGCAGCCCGCAGAACAGGGGAACCGGGGAGCTGTTTTTT

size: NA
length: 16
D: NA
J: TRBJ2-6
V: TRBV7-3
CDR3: CASSLRGDSGANVLTF
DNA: TGTGCCAGCAGCTTAAGGGGGGACTCTGGGGCCAACGTCCTGACTTTC

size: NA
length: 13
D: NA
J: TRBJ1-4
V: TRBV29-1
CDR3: CSVETGVVEKLFF
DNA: TGCAGCGTTGAAACGGGGGTGGTTGAAAAACTGTTTTTT

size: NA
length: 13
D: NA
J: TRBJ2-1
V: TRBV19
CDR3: CASSSYRDNEQFF
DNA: TGTGCCAGTAGTAGCTACCGCGACAATGAGCAGTTCTTC

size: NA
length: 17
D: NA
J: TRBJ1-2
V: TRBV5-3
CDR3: CARSLKRVRWADYGYTF
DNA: TGTGCCAGAAGCTTAAAGAGGGTAAGGTGGGCCGACTATGGCTACACCTTC

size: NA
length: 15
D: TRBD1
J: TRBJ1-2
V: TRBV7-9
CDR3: CASSVGTGGGYGYTF
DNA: TGTGCCAGCAGCGTCGGGACAGGGGGCGGCTATGGCTACACCTTC

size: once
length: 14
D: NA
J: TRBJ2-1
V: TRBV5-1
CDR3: CASSFSDKADEQFF
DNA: TGCGCCAGCAGCTTCAGTGACAAAGCGGATGAGCAGTTCTTC

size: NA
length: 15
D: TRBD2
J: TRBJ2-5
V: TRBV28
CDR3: CASSLKLAFQETQYF
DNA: TGTGCCAGCAGTTTGAAACTAGCGTTTCAAGAGACCCAGTACTTC

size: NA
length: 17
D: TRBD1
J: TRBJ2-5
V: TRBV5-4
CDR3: CASSYGQGADFLETQYF
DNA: TGTGCCAGCAGCTACGGACAGGGGGCCGACTTCTTGGAGACCCAGTACTTC

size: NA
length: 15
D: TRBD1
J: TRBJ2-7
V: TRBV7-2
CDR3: CASSLATGERYEQYF
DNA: TGTGCCAGCAGCTTAGCGACAGGGGAAAGGTACGAGCAGTACTTC

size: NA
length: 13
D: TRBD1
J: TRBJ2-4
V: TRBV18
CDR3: CASSLRTGDIQYF
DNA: TGTGCCAGCTCACTCCGGACAGGGGACATTCAGTACTTC

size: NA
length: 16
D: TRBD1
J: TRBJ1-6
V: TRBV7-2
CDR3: CASSPGQGFNNSPLHF
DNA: TGTGCCAGCAGCCCGGGACAGGGGTTCAATAATTCACCCCTCCACTTT

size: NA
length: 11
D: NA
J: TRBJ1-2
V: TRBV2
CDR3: CASSEHYGYTF
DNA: TGTGCCAGCAGCGAGCACTATGGCTACACCTTC

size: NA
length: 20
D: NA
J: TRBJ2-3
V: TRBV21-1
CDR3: CASSKVAGTGAPGGTDTQYF
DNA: TGTGCCAGCAGCAAAGTCGCCGGAACAGGGGCCCCGGGGGGGACAGATACGCAGTATTTT

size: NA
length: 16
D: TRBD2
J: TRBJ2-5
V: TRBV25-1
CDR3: CASSEHAPREGETQYF
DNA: TGTGCCAGCAGTGAGCATGCTCCCAGGGAGGGAGAGACCCAGTACTTC

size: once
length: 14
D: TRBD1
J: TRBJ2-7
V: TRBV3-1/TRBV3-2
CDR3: CASSQTGGSYEQYF
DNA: TGTGCCAGCAGCCAGACAGGGGGCTCCTACGAGCAGTACTTC

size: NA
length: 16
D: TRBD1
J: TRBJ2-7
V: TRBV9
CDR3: CASSGGTGTGGFEQYF
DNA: TGTGCCAGCAGCGGGGGTACCGGGACAGGGGGCTTCGAGCAGTACTTC

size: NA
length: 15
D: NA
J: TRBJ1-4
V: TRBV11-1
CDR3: CASSLITATNEKLFF
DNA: TGTGCCAGCAGCTTAATTACAGCAACTAATGAAAAACTGTTTTTT

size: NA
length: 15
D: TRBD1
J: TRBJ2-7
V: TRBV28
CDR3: CASSLPGQLTYEQYF
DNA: TGTGCCAGCAGTTTACCGGGACAGTTGACCTACGAGCAGTACTTC

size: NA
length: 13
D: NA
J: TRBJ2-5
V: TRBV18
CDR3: CASSPSSAETQYF
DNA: TGTGCCAGCTCACCCTCTAGCGCCGAGACCCAGTACTTC

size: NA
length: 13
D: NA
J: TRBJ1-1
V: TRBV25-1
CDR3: CASGEAVNTEAFF
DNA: TGTGCCAGCGGAGAGGCGGTGAACACTGAAGCTTTCTTT

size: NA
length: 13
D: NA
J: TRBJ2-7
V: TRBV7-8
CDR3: CASSLVLDYEQYF
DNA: TGTGCCAGCAGCTTAGTACTAGACTACGAGCAGTACTTC